This T cell receptor (beta chain) comes out of a study of blood T cell repertoires in COVID-19. Produced via immunoSEQ multiplex PCR; TCRdb's table is partial and in-frame only. Among roughly 49,000 clones listed, around 90% were seen once. Germline V gives CDR1 LGHDT, CDR2 YNNKEL (reference sequence). Losses at the gene ends were 1 base for V and 3 bases for J; bases not matched to a gene: 3. The CDR3 consists of 16 residues. The clonotype originates from a human donor in a cohort sampled during active COVID-19. The sequencing sample was made of peripheral blood. The chain recombines TRBV3-1 (or the pseudogene TRBV3-2) with TRBJ2-3; TRBD2 agrees at 11 bases. The CDR3 DNA follows: TGTGCCAGCAGCCAAGGTCTAGCGGGAGGTACAGATACGCAGTATTTT. It specifies CASSQGLAGGTDTQYF.